A selection of T cell receptor beta chains follows, all from one sample in a study of blood T cell repertoires in COVID-19. The method was immunoSEQ multiplex PCR; TCRdb's version includes in-frame clones alone and lacks a portion of them. In the table there are about 270,000 clones, 88% of which are singletons. Sequenced sample: PBMCs or T cells enriched from blood (not recorded which). These receptors originate from a woman aged 45 to 65 who had recovered from COVID-19. Both conserved end residues are part of each CDR3. Each record gives: CDR3 DNA, CDR3 protein, D gene, J gene, V gene, clone size. D genes are given only for firm matches. For some rows the clone size is stated as once, few or many, or as a class when expanded; others skip it.

cdr3_nt: TGTGCCAGCAGCTTATTGCTTGGGCCTGCACGGGAGACCCAGTACTTC
cdr3_aa: CASSLLLGPARETQYF
d_call: .
j_call: TRBJ2-5
v_call: TRBV7-2
clone_size: .

cdr3_nt: TGTGCCAGCAGCTTAGGGGGACTGGAGATATACAATGAGCAGTTCTTC
cdr3_aa: CASSLGGLEIYNEQFF
d_call: .
j_call: TRBJ2-1
v_call: TRBV7-2
clone_size: .

cdr3_nt: TGTGCCAGCAGTAAACCCGGGACAGTAAATTTAGAGACCCAGTACTTC
cdr3_aa: CASSKPGTVNLETQYF
d_call: TRBD1
j_call: TRBJ2-5
v_call: TRBV6-2/TRBV6-3
clone_size: .

cdr3_nt: TGTGCCAGCAGCTCCGGACAGCCTAACTCTGGAAACACCATATATTTT
cdr3_aa: CASSSGQPNSGNTIYF
d_call: .
j_call: TRBJ1-3
v_call: TRBV7-9
clone_size: .

cdr3_nt: TGTGCCAGCAGTATTTTACAGGGCGAAGGCAATCAGCCCCAGCATTTT
cdr3_aa: CASSILQGEGNQPQHF
d_call: .
j_call: TRBJ1-5
v_call: TRBV28
clone_size: .

cdr3_nt: TGTGCCAGATACACAGCCGGACAGAGAGCTTTCTTT
cdr3_aa: CARYTAGQRAFF
d_call: .
j_call: TRBJ1-1
v_call: TRBV28
clone_size: .

cdr3_nt: TGTGCCAGCAGCCCGGACAGGGGTCAGCCCCAGCATTTT
cdr3_aa: CASSPDRGQPQHF
d_call: TRBD1
j_call: TRBJ1-5
v_call: TRBV9
clone_size: .

cdr3_nt: TGCGCCAGCAGCCAAGTCGGGACAGGGGACCTTCCCGCGTTC
cdr3_aa: CASSQVGTGDLPAF
d_call: TRBD1
j_call: TRBJ2-7
v_call: TRBV4-1
clone_size: few

cdr3_nt: TGTGCCAGCAGCCGGGACAGAGGTAATGAAAAACTGTTTTTT
cdr3_aa: CASSRDRGNEKLFF
d_call: .
j_call: TRBJ1-4
v_call: TRBV21-1
clone_size: .

cdr3_nt: TGTGCCAGCTCACCACAATGGACAGCGAACACTGAAGCTTTCTTT
cdr3_aa: CASSPQWTANTEAFF
d_call: .
j_call: TRBJ1-1
v_call: TRBV18
clone_size: .

cdr3_nt: TGTGCCAGCAGCCAAGATTCCGGGACACACTACGAGCAGTACTTC
cdr3_aa: CASSQDSGTHYEQYF
d_call: .
j_call: TRBJ2-7
v_call: TRBV3-1/TRBV3-2
clone_size: .

cdr3_nt: TGTGCCAGCAGTTACGGACTAGCGGGACCATCCTACAATGAGCAGTTCTTC
cdr3_aa: CASSYGLAGPSYNEQFF
d_call: TRBD2
j_call: TRBJ2-1
v_call: TRBV28
clone_size: .

cdr3_nt: TGTGCCAGCAGTTCCCCGAGGGAGGACTATAATTCACCCCTCCACTTT
cdr3_aa: CASSSPREDYNSPLHF
d_call: .
j_call: TRBJ1-6
v_call: TRBV28
clone_size: .

cdr3_nt: TGTGCCAGCAGCCGGACAGGGGGCGAGCAGTACTTC
cdr3_aa: CASSRTGGEQYF
d_call: TRBD1
j_call: TRBJ2-7
v_call: TRBV11-2
clone_size: .

cdr3_nt: TGTGCCAGCAGCTTGTCCGGGACTCCCTACGAGCAGTACTTC
cdr3_aa: CASSLSGTPYEQYF
d_call: .
j_call: TRBJ2-7
v_call: TRBV7-8
clone_size: .

cdr3_nt: TGTGCCAGCAGCTCGACAGTATCTTATGGCTACACCTTC
cdr3_aa: CASSSTVSYGYTF
d_call: .
j_call: TRBJ1-2
v_call: TRBV5-4
clone_size: few

cdr3_nt: TGTGCCAGCAGCGTAGACGGGAGCAGAAGCCAAGAGACCCAGTACTTC
cdr3_aa: CASSVDGSRSQETQYF
d_call: .
j_call: TRBJ2-5
v_call: TRBV9
clone_size: .

cdr3_nt: TGTGCCAGCAGATCGGGAGGAACCTACGAGCAGTACTTC
cdr3_aa: CASRSGGTYEQYF
d_call: TRBD2
j_call: TRBJ2-7
v_call: TRBV28
clone_size: .

cdr3_nt: TGTGCCAGCAGCCAAGGACTCTCAAGGGGGGGAAGAATGAACACTGAAGCTTTCTTT
cdr3_aa: CASSQGLSRGGRMNTEAFF
d_call: .
j_call: TRBJ1-1
v_call: TRBV3-1/TRBV3-2
clone_size: .

cdr3_nt: TGTGCCAGCAGTTTTGGCCCCTACGAGCAGTACTTC
cdr3_aa: CASSFGPYEQYF
d_call: .
j_call: TRBJ2-7
v_call: TRBV28
clone_size: once

cdr3_nt: TGTGCCAGCAGCCAACCCGGACTAGCGGGAGGCCATGAGCAGTTCTTC
cdr3_aa: CASSQPGLAGGHEQFF
d_call: TRBD2
j_call: TRBJ2-1
v_call: TRBV7-2
clone_size: .

cdr3_nt: TGTGCCTGGACCGTCCCCGGGGATCTAGACTATGGCTACACCTTC
cdr3_aa: CAWTVPGDLDYGYTF
d_call: .
j_call: TRBJ1-2
v_call: TRBV30
clone_size: .

cdr3_nt: TGTGCCAGCAGCTTTACTGGGGGCAGCTATGGCTACACCTTC
cdr3_aa: CASSFTGGSYGYTF
d_call: .
j_call: TRBJ1-2
v_call: TRBV7-8
clone_size: .

cdr3_nt: TGTGCCAGCAGCTTATCCAGCGTCTACGAGCAGTACTTC
cdr3_aa: CASSLSSVYEQYF
d_call: .
j_call: TRBJ2-7
v_call: TRBV11-2
clone_size: .

cdr3_nt: TGTGCCAGCAGCCAGACAGGGTACAGTAAGGAAGCTTTCTTT
cdr3_aa: CASSQTGYSKEAFF
d_call: TRBD1
j_call: TRBJ1-1
v_call: TRBV7-8
clone_size: .

cdr3_nt: TGTGCCAGCAGCCAAGTCGGAGTCAGGGCCTCCTACAATGAGCAGTTCTTC
cdr3_aa: CASSQVGVRASYNEQFF
d_call: .
j_call: TRBJ2-1
v_call: TRBV14
clone_size: few

cdr3_nt: TGTGCCAGCAGCCCAAGGACTACCTTAGATACGCAGTATTTT
cdr3_aa: CASSPRTTLDTQYF
d_call: .
j_call: TRBJ2-3
v_call: TRBV9
clone_size: .

cdr3_nt: TGTGCCAGCAGCCAACGCTCCGGGACTAGCGGGAGCAATGAGCAGTTCTTC
cdr3_aa: CASSQRSGTSGSNEQFF
d_call: TRBD2
j_call: TRBJ2-1
v_call: TRBV3-1/TRBV3-2
clone_size: once

cdr3_nt: TGTGCCAGCAGCTTGCTAGGGAGGCAGAACACTGAAGCTTTCTTT
cdr3_aa: CASSLLGRQNTEAFF
d_call: .
j_call: TRBJ1-1
v_call: TRBV7-2
clone_size: .

cdr3_nt: TGTGCCAGTAGTAAAGGACCGATTGACAGCTCATACTATGGCTACACCTTC
cdr3_aa: CASSKGPIDSSYYGYTF
d_call: .
j_call: TRBJ1-2
v_call: TRBV19
clone_size: .

cdr3_nt: TGTGCCAGCAGCTTTAGCGGGGCTGCCTACAATGAGCAGTTCTTC
cdr3_aa: CASSFSGAAYNEQFF
d_call: TRBD2
j_call: TRBJ2-1
v_call: TRBV5-5
clone_size: .

cdr3_nt: TGTGCCAGCAGTCAACAGGGAAGGCGTGAAAAACTGTTTTTT
cdr3_aa: CASSQQGRREKLFF
d_call: .
j_call: TRBJ1-4
v_call: TRBV27
clone_size: .

cdr3_nt: TGCAGTGCACACAGGGGGCGCGAGCAGTACTTC
cdr3_aa: CSAHRGREQYF
d_call: TRBD1
j_call: TRBJ2-7
v_call: TRBV20-1
clone_size: few

cdr3_nt: TGTGCCAGCAGGCCTCAAATGGACAGCCAAGAGACCCAGTACTTC
cdr3_aa: CASRPQMDSQETQYF
d_call: .
j_call: TRBJ2-5
v_call: TRBV6-5
clone_size: .

cdr3_nt: TGTGCCAGCTCACCGTGGGACAGATACACAGATACGCAGTATTTT
cdr3_aa: CASSPWDRYTDTQYF
d_call: TRBD1
j_call: TRBJ2-3
v_call: TRBV18
clone_size: .

cdr3_nt: TGTGCCAGTAGTCACCGGACAGGGAGCGCTGAAGCTTTCTTT
cdr3_aa: CASSHRTGSAEAFF
d_call: TRBD1
j_call: TRBJ1-1
v_call: TRBV19
clone_size: .

cdr3_nt: TGTGCCAGCAGCTTATATATGAACACTGAAGCTTTCTTT
cdr3_aa: CASSLYMNTEAFF
d_call: .
j_call: TRBJ1-1
v_call: TRBV11-3
clone_size: .

cdr3_nt: TGTGCCAGCTCACCACAAGGGCTACGGACAGCCCAAAACTCTGGAAACACCATATATTTT
cdr3_aa: CASSPQGLRTAQNSGNTIYF
d_call: .
j_call: TRBJ1-3
v_call: TRBV18
clone_size: .

cdr3_nt: TGCGCCAGCAGCTTGGGGGACAGGAAGCAAGAGACCCAGTACTTC
cdr3_aa: CASSLGDRKQETQYF
d_call: TRBD1
j_call: TRBJ2-5
v_call: TRBV5-1
clone_size: once

cdr3_nt: TGTGCCAGCAGTTTCGGCACTGAAGCTTTCTTT
cdr3_aa: CASSFGTEAFF
d_call: .
j_call: TRBJ1-1
v_call: TRBV7-9
clone_size: once

cdr3_nt: TGTGCCAGCAGTCGGCCCCCAGCGTTGAGTTACGAGCAGTACTTC
cdr3_aa: CASSRPPALSYEQYF
d_call: .
j_call: TRBJ2-7
v_call: TRBV28
clone_size: once

cdr3_nt: TGTGCCAGCAGTCCCCAGACAGGGAACAATCAGCCCCAGCATTTT
cdr3_aa: CASSPQTGNNQPQHF
d_call: TRBD1
j_call: TRBJ1-5
v_call: TRBV28
clone_size: .